A selection of T cell receptor beta chains follows, all from one sample in a study of blood T cell repertoires in COVID-19. Sequencing used immunoSEQ multiplex PCR; TCRdb keeps in-frame clones, though not all of them. This table has some 150,000 clones, around 82% appearing once. Material: peripheral blood. Every receptor here comes from a man in his 60s with acute or convalescent COVID-19. Each CDR3 is given with its conserved first and last residue. The D gene is left open where the match is weak. A clone size is listed for some rows: how often the clone was seen (once, few, many), or a class if it is expanded.

-	-	TRBV6-5	TRBJ2-2	TGTGCCAGCAGAGGCCAGGAGGGTTTGCCCGGGGAGCTGTTTTTT	CASRGQEGLPGELFF
-	few	TRBV5-5	TRBJ2-7	TGTGCCAGCAGCTTGGTGTCTAGCGCAGCCTACGAGCAGTACTTC	CASSLVSSAAYEQYF
-	once	TRBV10-2	TRBJ1-3	TGCGCCAGCAGTCCGCCGGGGGGTGCTGGAAACACCATATATTTT	CASSPPGGAGNTIYF
TRBD2	few	TRBV10-1	TRBJ2-1	TGCGCCAGCAGTTCTAGCGGGGCTGTCTCCTACAATGAGCAGTTCTTC	CASSSSGAVSYNEQFF
-	-	TRBV5-5	TRBJ1-4	TGTGCCAGCAGCTTGGCCACAGGGTTGACAACTAATGAAAAACTGTTTTTT	CASSLATGLTTNEKLFF
-	-	TRBV5-6	TRBJ1-1	TGTGCCAGCAGCTTGAGTTGGCATGAAGCTTTCTTT	CASSLSWHEAFF
TRBD2	once	TRBV11-3	TRBJ2-1	TGTGCCAGCAGTGGGGGACTAGCGGGAGATGAGCAGTTCTTC	CASSGGLAGDEQFF
-	-	TRBV5-1	TRBJ2-2	TGCGCCAGCAGCTTGACGAGAGGGATAGAGCTGTTTTTT	CASSLTRGIELFF
-	-	TRBV5-6	TRBJ2-7	TGTGCCAGCAGCTTCGTCACAGGGATCCACGAGCAGTACTTC	CASSFVTGIHEQYF
TRBD1	-	TRBV18	TRBJ2-5	TGTGCCAGCTCTCCGGGACAGGGACCTCAAGAGACCCAGTACTTC	CASSPGQGPQETQYF
TRBD2	-	TRBV6-5	TRBJ2-1	TGTGCCAGCAGTCCAACTAGCGGCGGGCCCAGGCAGTTCTTC	CASSPTSGGPRQFF
-	-	TRBV5-6	TRBJ2-3	TGTGCCAGCAGCTTAAGACACACAGATACGCAGTATTTT	CASSLRHTDTQYF
TRBD2	once	TRBV9	TRBJ2-1	TGTGCCAGCAGCGTAGACGGGGGGTTGTACAATGAGCAGTTCTTC	CASSVDGGLYNEQFF
TRBD2	-	TRBV3-1/TRBV3-2	TRBJ2-7	TGTGCCAGCAGCCAAGAGACTAGCGGGAGAGTAGGGTTGGGGCAGTACTTC	CASSQETSGRVGLGQYF
TRBD1	-	TRBV7-3	TRBJ2-2	TGTGCCAGCAGCGACCGACAGGGGGCGAACACCGGGGAGCTGTTTTTT	CASSDRQGANTGELFF
TRBD2	few	TRBV29-1	TRBJ2-2	TGCAGCGTTGAATCGTTGTCTAGCGGGAAAAGGGGCACCGGGGAGCTGTTTTTT	CSVESLSSGKRGTGELFF
-	-	TRBV6-5	TRBJ2-3	TGTGCCAGCAGTTCCCAGGGGACCCACACAGATACGCAGTATTTT	CASSSQGTHTDTQYF
TRBD2	-	TRBV19	TRBJ2-1	TGTGCCAGTAGTTCCCTAGCGGGAGGGCCCGGGAATGAGCAGTTCTTC	CASSSLAGGPGNEQFF
-	-	TRBV12-3/TRBV12-4	TRBJ2-7	TGTGCCAGCAGTGTGATACACTACGAGCAGTACTTC	CASSVIHYEQYF
-	-	TRBV21-1	TRBJ1-1	TGTGCCAGCAGCCGACAGGGTGTTGGCACTGAAGCTTTCTTT	CASSRQGVGTEAFF
TRBD2	-	TRBV11-2	TRBJ2-1	TGTGCCAGCAGCTTAGTAGGAGGGAGGGACTCCTACAATGAGCAGTTCTTC	CASSLVGGRDSYNEQFF
TRBD2	-	TRBV5-1	TRBJ2-1	TGCGCCAGCAGCCGGGGACTAGTAAGGAATGAGCAGTTCTTC	CASSRGLVRNEQFF
-	-	TRBV5-1	TRBJ2-3	TGCGCCAGCAGCTTGGGTCAGGTCGGCACAGATACGCAGTATTTT	CASSLGQVGTDTQYF
-	-	TRBV7-3	TRBJ2-7	TGTGCCAGCAGCTCCGGTCCCGATCTGGGGAGCGAGCAGTACTTC	CASSSGPDLGSEQYF
-	-	TRBV28	TRBJ1-5	TGTGCCAGCAGTTTTACGACAGGAGAGAACCAGCCCCAGCATTTT	CASSFTTGENQPQHF
TRBD2	-	TRBV2	TRBJ2-1	TGTGCCGCAGGACTACTAGCGGGAGGGGTGAATGAGCAGTTCTTC	CAAGLLAGGVNEQFF
-	-	TRBV7-2	TRBJ2-5	TGTGCCAGCAGCTTAGGCGGCCTGAGGGAGACCCAGTACTTC	CASSLGGLRETQYF
TRBD1	-	TRBV11-2	TRBJ1-1	TGTGCCAGCAGCTTATCCCCAGGGGGGAACACTGAAGCTTTCTTT	CASSLSPGGNTEAFF
TRBD2	few	TRBV6-5	TRBJ2-3	TGTGCCAGCTGGGGACTAGCTCCAGATACGCAGTATTTT	CASWGLAPDTQYF
TRBD2	-	TRBV7-8	TRBJ2-3	TGTGCCAGCACCGCGGGGGGGCCGGTCACAGATACGCAGTATTTT	CASTAGGPVTDTQYF
TRBD1	-	TRBV18	TRBJ2-7	TGTGCCAGCTCCCCCGGGACAGGGGGCGTCGAGCAGTACTTC	CASSPGTGGVEQYF
TRBD1	-	TRBV28	TRBJ1-1	TGTGCCGCGCGGGGACAGCCGAACACTGAAGCTTTCTTT	CAARGQPNTEAFF
TRBD1	-	TRBV27	TRBJ2-1	TGTGCCAGCAGTTTCTTCGGGACAGGGGCCAATGAGCAGTTCTTC	CASSFFGTGANEQFF
TRBD1	-	TRBV2	TRBJ2-7	TGTGCCAGCAGTAACAGGGGGCGCGAGCAGTACTTC	CASSNRGREQYF
-	-	TRBV7-6	TRBJ2-5	TGTGCCAGCAGCTTAGCGTTCTTAAGTGAGGGGACCCAGTACTTC	CASSLAFLSEGTQYF
TRBD1	-	TRBV5-5	TRBJ1-4	TGTGCCAGCAGCTTGTCGGGACAGGGCCACGAAAAACTGTTTTTT	CASSLSGQGHEKLFF
-	-	TRBV11-2	TRBJ2-7	TGTGCCAGCAGCTCCTCGGTGGGACTGTACTTC	CASSSSVGLYF
-	-	TRBV13	TRBJ2-7	TGTGCCAGCAGCTCCATCCAGGATGGAGGGCACGAGCAGTACTTC	CASSSIQDGGHEQYF
-	-	TRBV5-1	TRBJ1-1	TGCGCCAGCAGCTTGGTTGAGGACCAGGGTACTGAAGCTTTCTTT	CASSLVEDQGTEAFF
TRBD2	-	TRBV5-4	TRBJ2-4	TGTGCCAGCAGTTCGGGAGGGGAGGCCAAAAACATTCAGTACTTC	CASSSGGEAKNIQYF
TRBD2	-	TRBV27	TRBJ2-2	TGTGCCAGCAGAGTTACCCTGGGGACTAAAGCCGGCGGGGAGCTGTTTTTT	CASRVTLGTKAGGELFF
-	-	TRBV19	TRBJ1-1	TGTGCCAGTAGACGGGGCACTGAAGCTTTCTTT	CASRRGTEAFF
TRBD1	-	TRBV7-6	TRBJ1-4	TGTGCCAGCAGCTTAGCGGGACAGGGGGATGAAAAACTGTTTTTT	CASSLAGQGDEKLFF
-	-	TRBV6-5	TRBJ1-1	TGTGCCAGCAGCCTTGGACACATTGAAGCTTTCTTT	CASSLGHIEAFF
-	-	TRBV14	TRBJ2-7	TGTGCCAGCAGCTCTAGGGGTGAGCAGTACTTC	CASSSRGEQYF
TRBD1	-	TRBV15	TRBJ2-3	TGTGCCACTTCCCAAGGACAGGGAAGAGATACGCAGTATTTT	CATSQGQGRDTQYF
TRBD1	few	TRBV30	TRBJ1-2	TGTGCCTGGAGTCCTCTCGGGACAGGGGTAGATGGCTACACCTTC	CAWSPLGTGVDGYTF
-	-	TRBV19	TRBJ2-3	TGTGCCAGTAGTATGGTGGGAACGGGAGCAGATACGCAGTATTTT	CASSMVGTGADTQYF
-	few	TRBV19	TRBJ2-7	TGTGCCAGTAGTATTTCGCGTGGGAGCTCCTACGAGCAGTACTTC	CASSISRGSSYEQYF
TRBD2	-	TRBV3-1/TRBV3-2	TRBJ2-5	TGTGCCAGCAGCCAACAACCTAGCGGGCGGGAGACCCAGTACTTC	CASSQQPSGRETQYF